Included here is one TCR beta chain sequence, with context. In germline, CDR1 is SGHRS, CDR2 YFSETQ. The CDR3 totals 15 residues. V was pared by 4 bases and J by 5 bases, with 12 bases of the junction left unmatched. These data come from a study of T cell changes during pregnancy in multiple sclerosis. The repertoire was sequenced with immunoSEQ multiplex PCR; TCRdb's copy has only in-frame clones and lacks some. The sample shows some 45,000 clones, about 95% of them seen only once. The V and J genes are TRBV5-1 and TRBJ2-7, with TRBD2 matching over 7 bases. Here the sequenced sample was CD8+ T cells from peripheral blood mononuclear cells, taken in the first trimester of pregnancy. The receptor was isolated from a female donor with multiple sclerosis, enrolled in a pregnancy study. CDR3 sequence (DNA): TGCGCCAGCAGCCCTCGACTAGCAGGACGGGACGAGCAGTACTTC. It translates to CASSPRLAGRDEQYF.